Below are 30 T cell receptor beta chains sequenced from a single sample in a study of T cell responses to AZD1222 COVID-19 vaccine. Sequencing used immunoSEQ multiplex PCR; TCRdb keeps in-frame clones, though not all of them. The data contain approximately 14,000 clones, about 84% of them singletons. Here the sequenced sample was peripheral blood, taken 28 days after the second AZD1222 dose. The receptors shown here come from an adult who received the AZD1222 COVID-19 vaccine.

V is TRBV29-1 and J is TRBJ2-6; D not certain. The CDR3 runs to 14 residues. Germline V gene sequence: CDR1 SQVTM, CDR2 ANQGSEA. V was clipped by 2 bases and J by 2 bases, with 7 bases between them. CDR3 loop: CSVESTPGANVLTF. The CDR3 nucleotides read TGCAGCGTTGAATCGACCCCTGGGGCCAACGTCCTGACTTTC.

The chain couples TRBV6-1 to TRBJ2-1; 10 positions agree with TRBD2. Germline V gene lookup returns CDR1 MNHNS and CDR2 SASEGT. The ends lost 0 bases at V and 10 bases at J; junction bases unmatched: 6. This CDR3 is built from 15 residues. CDR3 nucleotides: TGTGCCAGCAGTGAAGCACCAGCGGGAGGGTACGAGCAGTTCTTC. Encoded protein: CASSEAPAGGYEQFF.

The chain joins TRBV18 to TRBJ2-1; TRBD2 matches at 14 bases. Germline values: CDR1 KGHSH, CDR2 LQKENI. Trimming removed 6 bases from V and 8 bases from J; junction bases left unmatched: 6. This CDR3 has 15 residues. The CDR3 loop reads CASSLGLAGGHEQFF. The CDR3 DNA reads as TGTGCCAGCTCCCTTGGACTAGCGGGAGGCCATGAGCAGTTCTTC.

The chain couples TRBV27 to TRBJ1-2; no reliable D call. The V and J ends lost 7 bases and 2 bases respectively, with 17 bases between them. The CDR3 is made up of 15 amino acids. The germline V gene has CDR1 MNHEY and CDR2 SMNVEV (reference sequence). The CDR3 reads CASTSASLSNYGYTF. The CDR3 coding sequence is TGTGCCAGCACCTCGGCCAGTCTTTCCAACTATGGCTACACCTTC.

V is TRBV9 and J is TRBJ1-3; D is ambiguous. The V gene lost 2 bases and the J gene lost 0 bases, with 15 bases spanning the gap. The CDR3 runs 17 residues. Germline assignment: CDR1 SGDLS and CDR2 YYNGEE. The CDR3 DNA sequence: TGTGCCAGCAGCGTCGAGCCCCCTGGAAGCTCTGGAAACACCATATATTTT. It encodes CASSVEPPGSSGNTIYF. Variable domain in full (rest from reference TRBV9 and TRBJ1-3): DSGVTQTPKHLITATGQRVTLRCSPRSGDLSVYWYQQSLDQGLQFLIQYYNGEERAKGNILERFSAQQFPDLHSELNLSSLELGDSALYFCASSVEPPGSSGNTIYFGEGSWLTVV.

The rearrangement links TRBV9 to TRBJ2-3; 8 bases are a match to TRBD1. V trimming: 7 bases; J trimming: 2 bases; junction bases outside the gene matches: 9. This CDR3 has 15 amino acids. Germline-derived CDR1 and CDR2 are SGDLS and YYNGEE. CDR3 nucleotides: TGTGCCAGCTCCAAACAGGGGGAATACACAGATACGCAGTATTTT. Its translation is CASSKQGEYTDTQYF.

The chain couples TRBV2 to TRBJ1-5; no clear D. V shed 3 bases and J shed 7 bases, with 7 bases lying between them. The CDR3 length is 12 residues. Germline CDR1 SNHLY, CDR2 FYNNEI. CDR3: CASSDPFQPQHF. As DNA, the CDR3 is TGTGCCAGCAGTGATCCTTTCCAGCCCCAGCATTTT.

The chain recombines TRBV4-1 with TRBJ2-2; TRBD2 agrees at 14 bases. V gave up 1 base and J gave up 7 bases; unmatched junction bases: 8. There are 18 residues in the CDR3. Germline loops: CDR1 MGHRA, CDR2 YSYEKL. CDR3 region: CASSQATSGGVLVGELFF. The DNA of the CDR3 is TGCGCCAGCAGCCAAGCGACTAGCGGGGGGGTTTTGGTCGGGGAGCTGTTTTTT.

This clone was counted a single time. This CDR3 reads CASSQDQPLDSGNTIYF. For the CDR3, the DNA is TGTGCCAGCAGCCAAGATCAACCGCTCGACTCTGGAAACACCATATATTTT. The rearrangement uses TRBV3-1 (or the pseudogene TRBV3-2) and TRBJ1-3; D is uncertain. This CDR3 spans 17 amino acids. Germline assignment: CDR1 LGHDT and CDR2 YNNKEL (reference sequence). V shed 0 bases and J shed 0 bases, with 12 bases lying between them.

The rearrangement uses TRBV4-3 and TRBJ1-6, with D tentatively TRBD1 (6 bases). The CDR3 contains 15 residues. The ends were cut back, 4 bases at V and 5 bases at J, with 12 bases in the middle. Germline values: CDR1 LGHNA, CDR2 YSLEER. CDR3 amino acids: CASSPRTADNSPLHF. CDR3 nucleotide sequence: TGCGCCAGCAGCCCCCGGACAGCGGATAATTCACCCCTCCACTTT.

V gene TRBV12-3 or TRBV12-4 combines with J gene TRBJ1-2; a possible D gene is TRBD1 (6 bases). Between the trimmed V and J ends, which lost 5 bases and 10 bases, there was a span of 17 bases. The CDR3 has 13 amino acids. The CDR3 region is CASSPGGQHPYTF. In nucleotides, the CDR3 is TGTGCCAGCAGTCCTGGTGGACAGCACCCCTACACCTTC.

The rearrangement uses TRBV7-9 and TRBJ1-2; D ambiguous. The CDR3 runs 14 residues. The V gene's germline CDR1 is SEHNR and CDR2 FQNEAQ (reference sequence). Trimming pared 3 bases from V and 4 bases from J, leaving 12 bases between. As DNA, the CDR3 is TGTGCCAGCAGCTTGGAGGAGAAACCCTATGGCTACACCTTC. Translated: CASSLEEKPYGYTF.

This chain uses TRBV13 with TRBJ2-1, with a possible D match to TRBD2 (6 bases). The CDR3 runs to 13 residues. V shed 6 bases and J shed 7 bases, with 13 bases lying between them. CDR1 is PRHDT and CDR2 is FYEKMQ in the germline V gene (reference sequence). CDR3 amino acids: CASSGGGPNEQFF. CDR3 bases: TGTGCCAGCAGTGGGGGAGGTCCTAATGAGCAGTTCTTC.

The J gene is TRBJ2-5, the V gene TRBV3-1 (or the pseudogene TRBV3-2), with D possibly being TRBD1 or TRBD2 (5 bases each). The CDR3 totals 14 residues. Germline V gene lookup returns CDR1 LGHDT and CDR2 YNNKEL (reference sequence). The V gene lost 1 base and the J gene lost 5 bases, with 11 bases spanning the gap. The CDR3 nucleotides read TGTGCCAGCAGCCAAGCATTAGGGGACGAGACCCAGTACTTC. Protein product: CASSQALGDETQYF.

The chain carries TRBV19 and TRBJ1-4; perhaps TRBD1 as D (5 bases). From germline, CDR1 is LNHDA and CDR2 SQIVND (reference sequence). The CDR3 extends over 13 amino acids. V lost 7 bases, J lost 5 bases, and 11 bases lay in between. The DNA of the CDR3 is TGTGCCAGTACAAGCAGGGCCAATGAAAAACTGTTTTTT. Residues: CASTSRANEKLFF.

The rearrangement links TRBV5-1 to TRBJ1-2; D remains unclear. Trimming removed 1 base from V and 6 bases from J, with 19 bases in between. Germline CDR1 SGHRS, CDR2 YFSETQ. The CDR3 runs 16 residues. As DNA, the CDR3 is TGCGCCAGCAGCTTGCAAGTTACCGATCTTATGGATGGCTACACCTTC. This sequence encodes CASSLQVTDLMDGYTF. Filled out from reference TRBV5-1 and TRBJ1-2, the complete variable domain reads KAGVTQTPRYLIKTRGQQVTLSCSPISGHRSVSWYQQTPGQGLQFLFEYFSETQRNKGNFPGRFSGRQFSNSRSEMNVSTLELGDSALYLCASSLQVTDLMDGYTFGSGTRLTVV.

V gene TRBV9 combines with J gene TRBJ2-1; possibly TRBD1 for D (5 bases). The CDR3 covers 16 residues. Trimming shortened V by 0 bases and J by 1 base, and 11 bases separated the two germline ends. Germline CDR1 is SGDLS and CDR2 is YYNGEE. CDR3 protein: CASSVAGRGSYNEQFF. Written as DNA, the CDR3 is TGTGCCAGCAGCGTAGCAGGGCGCGGTTCCTACAATGAGCAGTTCTTC.

This rearrangement joins TRBV28 to TRBJ1-4; 9 bases line up with TRBD1. The CDR3 is 14 residues long. V shed 4 bases and J 8 bases; nucleotides not matched to a gene: 5. Per the germline V gene, CDR1 is MDHEN and CDR2 is SYDVKM. CDR3 amino acids: CASSSGQGKEKLFF. The CDR3, as DNA: TGTGCCAGCAGTTCCGGACAGGGGAAGGAAAAACTGTTTTTT. Variable domain in full (rest from reference TRBV28 and TRBJ1-4): DVKVTQSSRYLVKRTGEKVFLECVQDMDHENMFWYRQDPGLGLRLIYFSYDVKMKEKGDIPEGYSVSREKKERFSLILESASTNQTSMYLCASSSGQGKEKLFFGSGTQLSVL.

CDR3 in DNA: TGTGCCAGCAGGGTTCAAGGGGATGGCTACACCTTC. It translates to CASRVQGDGYTF. The gene calls are TRBV6-5 and TRBJ1-2; tentatively, D is TRBD1 (5 bases). The length of the CDR3 is 12 residues. Per germline, CDR1 MNHEY and CDR2 SVGAGI. V dropped 6 bases and J dropped 6 bases, with 11 bases sitting between them.

The rearrangement joins TRBV28 to TRBJ2-2, with 10 bases lining up with TRBD2. V was clipped by 7 bases and J by 5 bases; unmatched bases: 13. CDR1 and CDR2 from the germline V gene are MDHEN and SYDVKM. This CDR3 has 17 amino acids. CDR3 sequence: CASITRGASGSTGELFF. The CDR3 nucleotides are TGTGCCAGCATCACAAGGGGGGCTAGCGGGAGTACCGGGGAGCTGTTTTTT.

The chain carries TRBV30 and TRBJ2-2, with D perhaps matching TRBD2 (5 bases). This CDR3 contains 15 residues. V shed 3 bases and J shed 4 bases, with 15 bases lying between them. From germline, CDR1 is GTSNPN and CDR2 SVGIG (reference sequence). CDR3 DNA: TGTGCCTGGAGGGTCCGGGGATCGAGCACCGGGGAGCTGTTTTTT. This encodes CAWRVRGSSTGELFF.

The table lists this clone with a count of one. CDR3 sequence: CASSPPAGSSEQYF. The CDR3 DNA follows: TGTGCCAGCAGCCCACCTGCAGGGAGTTCCGAGCAGTACTTC. The rearrangement links TRBV5-5 to TRBJ2-7, with D tentatively TRBD1 or TRBD2 (5 bases each). From germline, CDR1 is SGHKS and CDR2 YYEKEE (reference sequence). Trimming pared 4 bases from V and 6 bases from J, leaving 17 bases between. The CDR3 length is 14 residues.

The rearrangement joins TRBV11-2 to TRBJ2-7; a weak D match, TRBD1 (5 bases). CDR1 SGHAT and CDR2 FQNNGV come from the germline V gene. V lost 3 bases, J lost 3 bases, and 9 bases lay in between. This CDR3 spans 13 amino acids. Here the CDR3 reads CASSFRRDYEQYF. In nucleotides, the CDR3 is TGTGCCAGCAGCTTTCGCAGGGACTACGAGCAGTACTTC.

The chain joins TRBV7-2 to TRBJ1-2; D is unresolved. This CDR3 contains 13 residues. With 1 base removed from V and 3 bases from J, the gap between germline ends came to 6 bases. The V gene's germline CDR1 is SGHTA and CDR2 FQGNSA. CDR3 DNA: TGTGCCAGCAGCTTAGGAGGGTACTATGGCTACACCTTC. It yields the protein CASSLGGYYGYTF.

V usage is TRBV28 and J usage is TRBJ1-2; perhaps TRBD1 as D (6 bases). From germline, CDR1 is MDHEN and CDR2 SYDVKM. This CDR3 is 14 amino acids long. Trimming pared 6 bases from V and 4 bases from J, leaving 15 bases between. This chain's CDR3 is CASSQQGPIYGYTF. CDR3 sequence (DNA): TGTGCCAGCAGCCAACAGGGACCTATCTATGGCTACACCTTC.

The chain's CDR3 is CAWSGLAGALETQYF. The CDR3, as DNA: TGTGCCTGGAGTGGGCTAGCGGGAGCCTTAGAGACCCAGTACTTC. The V gene is TRBV30, the J gene TRBJ2-5; 10 bases map to TRBD2. The CDR3 spans 15 residues. J gave up 4 bases and V 1 base, and 6 bases lay outside the gene matches. CDR1 and CDR2 from the germline V gene are GTSNPN and SVGIG (reference sequence).

The rearrangement links TRBV4-2 to TRBJ2-5; 11 bases are a match to TRBD1. With V trimmed by 0 bases and J by 4 bases, 7 bases remained unmatched. Germline CDR1 and CDR2: LGHNA and YNFKEQ. The CDR3 has 17 residues. Here the CDR3 reads CASSQDLPGQGGETQYF. As DNA, the CDR3 is TGTGCCAGCAGCCAAGACCTCCCGGGACAGGGGGGAGAGACCCAGTACTTC.

The J gene is TRBJ1-5, the V gene TRBV11-3, with 8 bases identical to TRBD1. The CDR3 spans 15 residues. V lost 7 bases to trimming and J lost 9 bases; unmatched junction nucleotides: 14. From germline, CDR1 is SGHNT and CDR2 YENEEA. CDR3 sequence (DNA): TGTGCCAGCATCGACGGGACAGGAACCCTTCGGCCCCAGCATTTT. Protein: CASIDGTGTLRPQHF.

The chain combines TRBV6-5 with TRBJ1-5, with D uncertain. Per the germline V gene, CDR1 is MNHEY and CDR2 is SVGAGI. Trimming left V 0 bases short and J 7 bases short, with 13 bases between. The CDR3 has 15 residues. The CDR3 nucleotides are TGTGCCAGCAGTTACTCGAAGGTCTTACAACAGCCCCAGCATTTT. This codes for CASSYSKVLQQPQHF.

The rearrangement uses TRBV12-5 and TRBJ2-1; TRBD2 aligns across 10 bases. Germline loops: CDR1 LGHNT, CDR2 FRNRAP. After removal of 1 base from V and 2 bases from J, the junction contained 2 bases not matched to a gene. The CDR3 sequence is 16 residues long. This CDR3 is CASGLGLAGAYNEQFF. The CDR3 DNA follows: TGTGCTAGTGGTTTGGGGCTAGCGGGGGCCTACAATGAGCAGTTCTTC.